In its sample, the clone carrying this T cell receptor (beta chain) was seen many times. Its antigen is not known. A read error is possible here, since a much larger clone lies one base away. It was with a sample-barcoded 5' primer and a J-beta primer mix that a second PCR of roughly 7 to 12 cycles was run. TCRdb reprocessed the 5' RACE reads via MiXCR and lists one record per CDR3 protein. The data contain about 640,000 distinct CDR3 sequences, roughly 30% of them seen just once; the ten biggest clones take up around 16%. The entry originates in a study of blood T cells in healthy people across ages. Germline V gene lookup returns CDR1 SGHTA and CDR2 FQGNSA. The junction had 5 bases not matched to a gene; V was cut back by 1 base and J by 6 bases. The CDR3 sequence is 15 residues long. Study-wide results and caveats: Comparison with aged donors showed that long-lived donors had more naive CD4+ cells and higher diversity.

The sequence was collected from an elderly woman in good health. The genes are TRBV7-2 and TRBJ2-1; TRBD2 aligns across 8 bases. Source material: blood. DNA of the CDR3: TGTGCCAGCAGCTTAGGGACTAGCCGGGGCAATGAGCAGTTCTTC. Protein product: CASSLGTSRGNEQFF.